This T cell receptor (beta chain) was identified in a study of OX40 agonist ivuxolimab in advanced cancers. Using immunoSEQ multiplex PCR, the repertoire was profiled, and TCRdb retains in-frame clones only, with some absent. The repertoire holds 70,000 or so clones, with about 94% as singletons. From germline, CDR1 is SGHAT and CDR2 FQNNGV. Deletions cut 5 bases from V and 3 bases from J, with 22 bases between. The length of the CDR3 is 17 residues. The sequence derives from an adult with an advanced solid tumor such as melanoma, head and neck, liver or kidney cancer. V is TRBV11-2 and J is TRBJ1-2; D gene uncertain. The input for sequencing was CD4+ or CD8+ T cells sorted from blood, taken in a trial of the OX40 agonist ivuxolimab. The CDR3 loop is CASSPGVGPHLDYGYTF. As DNA, the CDR3 is TGTGCCAGCAGCCCCGGGGTAGGGCCCCACCTTGACTATGGCTACACCTTC. Full variable domain (remainder filled in from reference TRBV11-2 and TRBJ1-2): EAGVAQSPRYKIIEKRQSVAFWCNPISGHATLYWYQQILGQGPKLLIQFQNNGVVDDSQLPKDRFSAERLKGVDSTLKIQPAKLEDSAVYLCASSPGVGPHLDYGYTFGSGTRLTVV.